This passage covers 21 T cell receptor beta chains from one sample sequenced in a study of shared clonotypes between healthy human individuals. Libraries were prepared by immunoSEQ multiplex PCR; TCRdb keeps only in-frame clonotypes and omits some of them. The profile shows 2.5 million or so clones, more than 90% of them singletons. Sequencing was performed on naive CD4+ T cells sorted from blood. The subset is: CD45RA+ positively selected. The receptors stem from a man younger than 35 in good health.

The CDR3 sequence: CASSPGGSGKGQPQHF. DNA for the CDR3: TGTGCCAGCTCACCAGGGGGGTCAGGGAAGGGTCAGCCCCAGCATTTT. This sequence joins TRBV18 and TRBJ1-5; TRBD1 is a possible D gene (5 bases). This CDR3 spans 16 amino acids. The V end lost 2 bases, the J end lost 6 bases, and 17 bases lay between the germline ends. Looked up from germline, CDR1 is KGHSH and CDR2 is LQKENI.

The chain links TRBV19 to TRBJ2-7, with 12 bases lining up with TRBD2. Trimming removed 7 bases from V and 4 bases from J; junction bases left unmatched: 14. CDR1 is LNHDA, CDR2 SQIVND, per germline (reference sequence). There are 17 residues in the CDR3. CDR3 nucleotide sequence: TGTGCCAGTACTCACCCATTTTGGACTAGCGGGACATACGAGCAGTACTTC. Translating it yields CASTHPFWTSGTYEQYF. Filled out from reference TRBV19 and TRBJ2-7, the complete variable domain reads DGGITQSPKYLFRKEGQNVTLSCEQNLNHDAMYWYRQDPGQGLRLIYYSQIVNDFQKGDIAEGYSVSREKKESFPLTVTSAQKNPTAFYLCASTHPFWTSGTYEQYFGPGTRLTVT.

This chain joins TRBV28 and TRBJ2-1; the match to TRBD2 covers 7 bases. The ends lost 4 bases at V and 12 bases at J; junction bases unmatched: 12. Germline V CDR1 and CDR2: MDHEN, SYDVKM. The CDR3 runs to 14 residues. The CDR3 here is CASSSGLGRMGQFF. CDR3 DNA: TGTGCCAGCAGTTCTGGGCTCGGGAGGATGGGGCAGTTCTTC.

This chain joins TRBV6-5 and TRBJ2-1; 7 positions agree with TRBD1. This CDR3 spans 14 amino acids. V gave up 6 bases and J gave up 8 bases; unmatched junction bases: 10. Germline CDR1 and CDR2: MNHEY and SVGAGI. The CDR3 region is CASSRQGSYYEQFF. For the CDR3, the DNA is TGTGCCAGCAGCAGACAGGGTTCGTACTATGAGCAGTTCTTC.

CDR3 DNA sequence: TGCGCCAGCAGCGGGACAGGGAATGGAAACACCATATATTTT. Protein: CASSGTGNGNTIYF. This chain links TRBV5-1 with TRBJ1-3, with 9 bases lining up with TRBD1. The germline V gene has CDR1 SGHRS and CDR2 YFSETQ. V was clipped by 4 bases and J by 3 bases; unmatched bases: 2. The CDR3 consists of 14 residues.

The V and J genes are TRBV5-5 and TRBJ1-1; D gene unclear. There are 13 residues in the CDR3. V was pared by 1 base and J by 0 bases, with 4 bases between. CDR1 SGHKS and CDR2 YYEKEE come from the germline V gene (reference sequence). The CDR3 DNA reads as TGTGCCAGCAGCTTGCTGGTGAACACTGAAGCTTTCTTT. Amino acids: CASSLLVNTEAFF.

This clone was seen only once. The V gene is TRBV10-2, the J gene TRBJ2-7, with D hard to call. This CDR3 spans 11 amino acids. CDR1 WSHSY and CDR2 SAAADI come from the germline V gene. The germline V and J ends were trimmed by 6 bases and 6 bases, with 9 bases remaining between them. CDR3 protein: CASSQTGEQYF. CDR3 sequence (DNA): TGCGCCAGCAGCCAAACGGGCGAGCAGTACTTC.

CDR3 nucleotide sequence: TGTGCCATCAGTGAGGGAGGGGGCTCCTATAATTCACCCCTCCACTTT. Its translation is CAISEGGGSYNSPLHF. The chain joins TRBV10-3 to TRBJ1-6; D is possibly TRBD1 (6 bases). Trimming left V 2 bases short and J 0 bases short, with 8 bases between. The germline gives CDR1 ENHRY, CDR2 SYGVKD. The length of the CDR3 is 16 residues.

The V call is TRBV11-3, the J call TRBJ2-3, with D perhaps matching TRBD2 (5 bases). Trimming removed 5 bases at V and 4 bases at J, with 7 bases between. The CDR3 has 12 amino acids. CDR1 and CDR2 (germline): SGHNT, YENEEA. CDR3 sequence: CASSEGADTQYF. DNA of the CDR3: TGTGCCAGCAGCGAGGGAGCAGATACGCAGTATTTT.

With respect to this clone: This sample includes further DNA sequences coding for the same CDR3. The V gene is TRBV2, the J gene TRBJ1-2, with TRBD1 as a possible D gene (5 bases). CDR1 is SNHLY and CDR2 is FYNNEI in the germline V gene. With 4 bases removed from V and 8 bases from J, the gap between germline ends came to 8 bases. The length of the CDR3 is 11 residues. The CDR3 DNA reads TGTGCCAGCAGTGTGGGGGTAGGCTACACCTTC. Translating gives CASSVGVGYTF.

The chain carries TRBV27 and TRBJ1-2, with D hard to call. Germline lookup yields CDR1 MNHEY and CDR2 SMNVEV (reference sequence). V shed 4 bases and J shed 8 bases, with 14 bases lying between them. The CDR3 contains 13 residues. The DNA of the CDR3 is TGTGCCAGCAGTTCCGCCGAGGCGTCCGGCTACACCTTC. Translating it yields CASSSAEASGYTF.

The CDR3 loop reads CAIRTGPQETQYF. DNA of the CDR3: TGTGCCATCAGGACAGGGCCACAAGAGACCCAGTACTTC. The chain employs TRBV10-3 and TRBJ2-5; 7 nucleotides agree with TRBD1. The junction had 3 bases not matched to a gene; V was cut back by 6 bases and J by 2 bases. The V gene's germline CDR1 is ENHRY and CDR2 SYGVKD. The CDR3 totals 13 residues.

There are a few counts of this clone. The chain is built from TRBV5-8 and TRBJ1-5; maybe TRBD1 (6 bases). CDR1 and CDR2 from the germline V gene are SGHTS and YDEGEE. The ends were cut back, 0 bases at V and 6 bases at J, with 16 bases in the middle. The CDR3 covers 16 residues. In nucleotides, the CDR3 is TGTGCCAGCAGCTTGGTTGGGACACGAGGGTTTCAGCCCCAGCATTTT. It specifies CASSLVGTRGFQPQHF. Complete variable domain (other parts from reference TRBV5-8 and TRBJ1-5): EAGVTQSPTHLIKTRGQQATLRCSPISGHTSVYWYQQALGLGLQFLLWYDEGEERNRGNFPPRFSGRQFPNYSSELNVNALELEDSALYLCASSLVGTRGFQPQHFGDGTRLSIL.

The V call is TRBV20-1, the J call TRBJ2-1, with a tentative D call TRBD1 (6 bases). Germline V gives CDR1 DFQATT, CDR2 SNEGSKA (reference sequence). The CDR3 has 11 residues. Trimming stripped 3 bases from V and 10 bases from J, with 10 bases between. The CDR3 DNA reads TGCAGTGCTAGTCAAGGGACAGAGCAGTTCTTC. It specifies CSASQGTEQFF.

The gene calls are TRBV5-6 and TRBJ1-2; TRBD1 aligns across 7 bases. This CDR3 has 14 residues. J lost 4 bases, V lost 0 bases, and 3 bases had no gene match. CDR1 is SGHDT, CDR2 YYEEEE, per germline. For the CDR3, the DNA is TGTGCCAGCAGCTTGGAACAGGGGAGCTATGGCTACACCTTC. Protein sequence: CASSLEQGSYGYTF.

The chain joins TRBV27 to TRBJ2-5; no clear D gene. The germline V and J ends were trimmed by 5 bases and 5 bases, with 18 bases remaining between them. The CDR3 is 15 residues long. In germline, CDR1 is MNHEY, CDR2 SMNVEV (reference sequence). The CDR3 is CASSPSGTFMETQYF. CDR3 DNA: TGTGCCAGCAGTCCTTCCGGAACCTTTATGGAGACCCAGTACTTC.

This chain links TRBV2 with TRBJ2-3; D ambiguous. This CDR3 region has 15 residues. The germline V gene has CDR1 SNHLY and CDR2 FYNNEI. The V end was cut by 6 bases, the J end by 2 bases, with 15 bases between. CDR3 sequence (DNA): TGTGCCAGCAGCCGTCTACACCAAGACACAGATACGCAGTATTTT. Its protein is CASSRLHQDTDTQYF.

This rearrangement joins TRBV11-2 to TRBJ2-1; D remains ambiguous. The CDR3 contains 13 residues. The V and J ends lost 5 bases and 8 bases respectively, with 13 bases between them. Germline values: CDR1 SGHAT, CDR2 FQNNGV. The CDR3 bases are TGTGCCAGCAGCCCCCGAAGAAAGGATGAGCAGTTCTTC. Its translation: CASSPRRKDEQFF.

About this clone: The sample holds other DNA sequences that translate to the same CDR3. The rearrangement joins TRBV2 to TRBJ1-6, with 8 bases aligning to TRBD1. J lost 3 bases, V lost 6 bases, and 1 base had no gene match. Germline V lookup: CDR1 SNHLY, CDR2 FYNNEI. The length of the CDR3 is 14 residues. CDR3 in amino acids: CASSGQGYNSPLHF. CDR3 sequence (DNA): TGTGCCAGCAGCGGACAGGGCTATAATTCACCCCTCCACTTT.

V usage is TRBV7-3 and J usage is TRBJ2-7, with D possibly matching TRBD2 (7 bases). The germline V gene encodes CDR1 SGHTA and CDR2 FQGTGA. The CDR3 consists of 15 residues. Deletions cut 7 bases from V and 0 bases from J, with 16 bases between. The CDR3 DNA sequence: TGTGCCAGCATCCCCGTTGGGGGGGCCTCCTACGAGCAGTACTTC. This sequence encodes CASIPVGGASYEQYF.

The V call is TRBV10-3, the J call TRBJ2-5; 11 positions match TRBD2. The J segment lost 2 bases and the V segment lost 10 bases, leaving 6 bases of the junction unmatched. Germline V gene lookup returns CDR1 ENHRY and CDR2 SYGVKD. The CDR3 sequence is 14 residues long. The CDR3 protein is CATTGTSGQETQYF. As DNA, the CDR3 is TGTGCCACCACAGGGACTAGCGGACAAGAGACCCAGTACTTC.